The 16 T cell receptor beta chains below all came from one sample that was sequenced in a study of CD8 T cells in ankylosing spondylitis. TCRdb processed the 5' RACE reads anew with MiXCR; each CDR3 protein has one entry. The top ten hold roughly a tenth of the sample, which has under 400,000 distinct CDR3 sequences, approximately 10% seen once. The sample was blood, either unsorted or a sorted T cell fraction (not recorded which). These receptors came from a female donor with ankylosing spondylitis or in good health (not recorded which).

On this clonotype itself: A much more abundant neighbour one base away suggests this may be a read error. The chain carries TRBV7-2 and TRBJ2-1; possibly TRBD1 for D (6 bases). Per germline, CDR1 SGHTA and CDR2 FQGNSA. The CDR3 sequence is 11 residues long. This chain's CDR3 is CVSSLGTEQFF. DNA for the CDR3: TGTGTCAGCAGCTTAGGGACAGAGCAGTTCTTC. Complete variable domain (other parts from reference TRBV7-2 and TRBJ2-1): GAGVSQSPSNKVTEKGKDVELRCDPISGHTALYWYRQSLGQGLEFLIYFQGNSAPDKSGLPSDRFSAERTGGSVSTLTIQRTQQEDSAVYLCVSSLGTEQFFGPGTRLTVL.

At least ten counts were recorded for this clonotype. This rearrangement joins TRBV5-1 to TRBJ2-3; 9 bases line up with TRBD1. V lost 3 bases and J lost 14; bases outside the gene matches: 7. This CDR3 contains 12 residues. Germline CDR1 reads SGHRS; CDR2 reads YFSETQ. The DNA for the CDR3 is TGCGCCAGCAGCTCTCCGGGACAGGGTTTGTATTTT. Protein product: CASSSPGQGLYF. Variable domain in full (rest from reference TRBV5-1 and TRBJ2-3): KAGVTQTPRYLIKTRGQQVTLSCSPISGHRSVSWYQQTPGQGLQFLFEYFSETQRNKGNFPGRFSGRQFSNSRSEMNVSTLELGDSALYLCASSSPGQGLYFGPGTRLTVL.

This clonotype was picked up many times. The rearrangement links TRBV7-9 to TRBJ1-1, with D possibly TRBD1 on 5 matching bases. V was cut by 3 bases and J by 4 bases, with 12 bases left in between. Germline V CDR1 and CDR2: SEHNR, FQNEAQ (reference sequence). The CDR3 is made up of 14 amino acids. In DNA form, the CDR3 reads TGTGCCAGCAGCTTCCAGGGAGTGGGCACTGAAGCTTTCTTT. This gives the protein CASSFQGVGTEAFF. The variable domain in full, completed from reference TRBV7-9 and TRBJ1-1, reads DTGVSQNPRHKITKRGQNVTFRCDPISEHNRLYWYRQTLGQGPEFLTYFQNEAQLEKSRLLSDRFSAERPKGSFSTLEIQRTEQGDSAMYLCASSFQGVGTEAFFGQGTRLTVV.

This rearrangement joins TRBV7-9 to TRBJ2-3, with no clear D. The CDR3 sequence is 15 residues long. In germline, CDR1 is SEHNR, CDR2 FQNEAQ (reference sequence). Between the trimmed V and J ends, which lost 5 bases and 3 bases, there was a span of 15 bases. The CDR3 nucleotides read TGTGCCAGCAGCCATACACGAGGTTTAACAGATACGCAGTATTTT. It codes for CASSHTRGLTDTQYF.

The rearrangement uses TRBV7-9 and TRBJ2-5; perhaps TRBD1 as D (5 bases). The length of the CDR3 is 15 residues. The germline V gene encodes CDR1 SEHNR and CDR2 FQNEAQ (reference sequence). Trimming stripped 1 base from V and 5 bases from J, with 14 bases between. The CDR3 reads CASSLVSGRGETQYF. CDR3 nucleotide sequence: TGTGCCAGCAGCTTAGTATCAGGGCGCGGCGAGACCCAGTACTTC.

This clonotype was counted only a few times. The V call is TRBV5-1, the J call TRBJ2-5; the match to TRBD2 covers 9 bases. The CDR3 is 17 residues long. In germline, CDR1 is SGHRS, CDR2 YFSETQ. The trim removed 0 bases at V and 1 base at J, leaving 7 bases unmatched. The CDR3 nucleotides read TGCGCCAGCAGCTTGGAGGCAAGCGGGGGGTCCCAAGAGACCCAGTACTTC. This sequence encodes CASSLEASGGSQETQYF.

In this sample, this clonotype turned up a few times. This chain uses TRBV27 with TRBJ2-7, with TRBD2 matching over 8 bases. V gave up 4 bases and J gave up 6 bases; unmatched junction bases: 11. Germline CDR1 is MNHEY and CDR2 is SMNVEV (reference sequence). This CDR3 has 15 residues. CDR3 region: CASSSVGGSGTEQYF. CDR3 coding DNA: TGTGCCAGCAGTTCGGTAGGCGGTAGCGGGACCGAGCAGTACTTC.

This clonotype was recorded at least ten times. This chain uses TRBV5-1 with TRBJ2-7, with 7 bases matching TRBD1. Trimming cost V 4 bases and J 3 bases; bases outside gene matches: 10. CDR1 is SGHRS, CDR2 YFSETQ, per germline. CDR3 length: 15 amino acids. In nucleotides, the CDR3 is TGCGCCAGCAGCCTCTCGACAGGGAAGTTCTACGAGCAGTACTTC. Translating it yields CASSLSTGKFYEQYF.

V and J are TRBV2 and TRBJ2-1; no reliable D call. Germline V gives CDR1 SNHLY, CDR2 FYNNEI. Trimming stripped 6 bases from V and 15 bases from J, with 15 bases between. The CDR3 contains 11 residues. The CDR3 DNA reads as TGTGCCAGCAGCGCCGCTAGTTTTCTGTTCTTC. This encodes CASSAASFLFF. The whole variable domain, filled in from reference TRBV2 and TRBJ2-1, reads EPEVTQTPSHQVTQMGQEVILRCVPISNHLYFYWYRQILGQKVEFLVSFYNNEISEKSEIFDDQFSVERPDGSNFTLKIRSTKLEDSAMYFCASSAASFLFFGPGTRLTVL.

Comment on this clonotype: A much larger clone differs by one base, so this may be a read error. This rearrangement joins TRBV3-1 to TRBJ1-2, with D uncertain. The CDR3 has 14 amino acids. CDR1 is LGHDT and CDR2 is YNNKEL in the germline V gene (reference sequence). DNA for the CDR3: TGTGCCAGCAGCCAAGAAAACATTAACTATGGCGACACCTTC. Translating it yields CASSQENINYGDTF.

The rearrangement links TRBV5-1 to TRBJ2-3, with TRBD2 identical over 8 bases. This CDR3 region has 14 residues. CDR1 is SGHRS, CDR2 YFSETQ, per germline. V shed 8 bases and J 0 bases; nucleotides not matched to a gene: 5. The CDR3 here is CASQRGRSTDTQYF. The CDR3, as DNA: TGCGCCAGTCAGCGGGGGAGGAGCACAGATACGCAGTATTTT.

This clonotype was detected ten times or more. CDR3 DNA sequence: TGTGCCAGCAGTTTATCGGAGGACAGATATAATTCACCCCTCCACTTT. Amino acids: CASSLSEDRYNSPLHF. This chain uses TRBV27 with TRBJ1-6; D is possibly TRBD1 (6 bases). With 0 bases removed from V and 4 bases from J, the gap between germline ends came to 10 bases. Looked up from germline, CDR1 is MNHEY and CDR2 is SMNVEV (reference sequence). The CDR3 has 16 residues.

This clonotype came up many times. The V gene is TRBV9, the J gene TRBJ2-1; 10 bases agree with TRBD2. Germline V CDR1 and CDR2: SGDLS, YYNGEE. V dropped 2 bases and J dropped 0; count of bases not matched to a gene: 2. CDR3 length: 16 amino acids. The CDR3 DNA is TGTGCCAGCAGCGTTTCTAGCGGGGGCTCCTACAATGAGCAGTTCTTC. It codes for CASSVSSGGSYNEQFF.

The V gene is TRBV28, the J gene TRBJ2-1; 9 bases map to TRBD2. Germline V lookup: CDR1 MDHEN, CDR2 SYDVKM. The CDR3 is made up of 17 amino acids. With 3 bases clipped from V and 0 bases from J, the junction kept 6 bases outside the gene matches. CDR3 nucleotide sequence: TGTGCCAGCAGTTTTCTAGCGGGAAGTAGCTCCTACAATGAGCAGTTCTTC. Residues: CASSFLAGSSSYNEQFF.

About this clonotype itself: A much larger clone lies one base from this, so it may be a read error. The J gene is TRBJ2-7, the V gene TRBV20-1; TRBD2 matches at 7 bases. The V gene end was trimmed by 3 bases and the J gene end by 6 bases; junction bases not matched to a gene: 8. Germline CDR1 DFQATT, CDR2 SNEGSKA (reference sequence). CDR3 length: 13 residues. CDR3 amino acids: CSASRISGGEQYF. DNA of the CDR3: TGCAGTGCTAGTCGAATATCGGGAGGCGAGCAGTACTTC.

This clonotype was seen only a few times. The V and J genes are TRBV7-2 and TRBJ2-5; TRBD2 might be the D (5 bases). The CDR3 runs 15 residues. CDR1 and CDR2 (germline): SGHTA, FQGNSA. V was shortened by 1 base and J by 2 bases, with 11 bases between the two germline ends. Written as DNA, the CDR3 is TGTGCCAGCAGCTTAGAGATTTGGACTCAAGAGACCCAGTACTTC. The encoded protein is CASSLEIWTQETQYF.